Shown below are 30 T cell receptor beta chains from a single sample sequenced in a study of T cells in Graves' hyperthyroidism and ophthalmopathy. RNA transcripts yielded amplified TCR beta CDR3 regions. HTBI primers were employed in a first-round RT-PCR of the TCR CDR3. TCRdb called the multiplex PCR reads again in MiXCR, with one record for every CDR3 protein. The sample lists around 600,000 distinct CDR3 sequences, more than 15% occurring once. Sequenced sample: blood. The receptors stem from a woman between 40 and 50 years old with Graves' ophthalmopathy.

This chain connects TRBV2 to TRBJ2-5; 9 bases fit TRBD1. Germline V gene sequence: CDR1 SNHLY, CDR2 FYNNEI. The J segment lost 5 bases and the V segment lost 8 bases, leaving 3 bases of the junction unmatched. CDR3 length equals 12 residues. In nucleotides, the CDR3 is TGTGCCAGCGGACAGGGGAGTGAGACCCAGTACTTC. Translating it yields CASGQGSETQYF. The full variable domain, with the rest looked up from reference TRBV2 and TRBJ2-5, is EPEVTQTPSHQVTQMGQEVILRCVPISNHLYFYWYRQILGQKVEFLVSFYNNEISEKSEIFDDQFSVERPDGSNFTLKIRSTKLEDSAMYFCASGQGSETQYFGPGTRLLVL.

This clonotype was seen many times. The chain couples TRBV6-2 or TRBV6-3 to TRBJ2-1; perhaps TRBD2 as D (6 bases). From germline, CDR1 is MNHEY and CDR2 SVGEGT. The CDR3 length is 17 residues. The V gene lost 4 bases and the J gene lost 5 bases, with 21 bases spanning the gap. The CDR3 DNA reads TGTGCCAGCAGTTCCCTGGGGAGCGGGCCCTTAGACAATGAGCAGTTCTTC. Residues: CASSSLGSGPLDNEQFF.

On this clonotype itself: One junction end disagrees with the germline gene, perhaps due to a read error. V is TRBV4-1 and J is TRBJ1-6; TRBD1 might be the D (6 bases). CDR1 and CDR2 (germline): MGHRA, YSYEKL. The length of the CDR3 is 17 residues. In DNA form, the CDR3 reads TGTGCCAGCAGCACCAGATCCAGGGGCACCTATAATTCACCCCTCCACTTT. Translation: CASSTRSRGTYNSPLHF.

This clonotype was counted ten times or more. The rearrangement links TRBV7-9 to TRBJ2-3; D perhaps matches TRBD1 (5 bases). This CDR3 has 13 amino acids. Germline V CDR1 and CDR2: SEHNR, FQNEAQ (reference sequence). Trimming pared 1 base from V and 5 bases from J, leaving 7 bases between. In DNA, the CDR3 is TGTGCCAGCAGCTTAGTTAGGGGAGATACGCAGTATTTT. Translated, it gives CASSLVRGDTQYF.

Turning to this clonotype: Since a much larger clone is just one base distant, this may be a read error. V usage is TRBV20-1 and J usage is TRBJ1-4, with D possibly matching TRBD1 (5 bases). V was pared by 7 bases and J by 8 bases, with 23 bases between. There are 15 residues in the CDR3. Germline loops: CDR1 DFQATT, CDR2 SNEGSKA (reference sequence). The CDR3 loop reads CSDQSQRGLGEKLFF. Here the CDR3 DNA reads TGCAGTGATCAATCCCAAAGGGGTTTGGGCGAAAAACTGTTTTTT.

Ten or more counts support this clonotype. The chain is built from TRBV18 and TRBJ1-2; 8 bases match TRBD1. Germline V gene data show CDR1 as KGHSH and CDR2 as LQKENI. The length of the CDR3 is 15 residues. After removal of 2 bases from V and 3 bases from J, the junction contained 5 bases not matched to a gene. The CDR3 reads CASSPSGQADYGYTF. For the CDR3, the DNA is TGTGCCAGCTCACCATCGGGACAGGCGGACTATGGCTACACCTTC.

This clonotype appeared a few times. A much larger clone differs from this one at a single base, so this may be a read error. This chain connects TRBV30 to TRBJ1-1; 10 bases are shared with TRBD1. Germline-derived CDR1 and CDR2 are GTSNPN and SVGIG (reference sequence). The V segment lost 6 bases and the J segment 1 base; nucleotides outside the gene matches: 2. This CDR3 is 13 amino acids long. CDR3 nucleotide sequence: TGTGCCTGCCGGGACAGGGGGAACACTGAAGCTTTCTTT. Protein: CACRDRGNTEAFF.

This clonotype was recorded only once. A much bigger clone sits one base away, suggesting this may be a read error. The chain joins TRBV28 to TRBJ2-7; the match to TRBD2 covers 13 bases. CDR1 is MDHEN, CDR2 SYDVKM, per germline. V dropped 8 bases and J dropped 5; count of bases not matched to a gene: 9. The CDR3 spans 15 residues. The CDR3 coding sequence is TGTGCCAGCGGTTACGGGACTAGCGGGAAACACGAGCAGTACTTC. Protein product: CASGYGTSGKHEQYF.

The chain has TRBV12-3 or TRBV12-4 and TRBJ2-3; possible D gene TRBD1, 6 bases. V was clipped by 5 bases and J by 0 bases, with 15 bases between them. The CDR3 spans 16 residues. The CDR3 coding sequence is TGTGCCAGCAGTGTCTTAGGGACACCCAGCACAGATACGCAGTATTTT. Translated, it gives CASSVLGTPSTDTQYF.

This clonotype showed up just a few times. This sequence joins TRBV20-1 and TRBJ1-6, with D possibly TRBD1 on 6 matching bases. The V end lost 2 bases, the J end lost 6 bases, and 17 bases lay between the germline ends. CDR3 length equals 16 residues. CDR1 and CDR2 (germline): DFQATT, SNEGSKA (reference sequence). CDR3 amino acids: CSARPGTGRINSPLHF. CDR3 DNA sequence: TGCAGTGCTAGACCGGGAACAGGGAGGATTAATTCACCCCTCCACTTT.

This clonotype appeared a few times. V is TRBV20-1 and J is TRBJ1-3; D gene ambiguous. The V gene's germline CDR1 is DFQATT and CDR2 SNEGSKA (reference sequence). The CDR3 runs 12 residues. V shed 7 bases and J shed 0 bases, with 7 bases lying between them. In DNA, the CDR3 is TGCAGTGGCGTGGACTCTGGAAACACCATATATTTT. It yields the protein CSGVDSGNTIYF.

This clonotype has a count of ten or more. The CDR3 sequence is CSAETSGADTQYF. In nucleotides, the CDR3 is TGCAGTGCTGAGACTAGCGGGGCAGATACGCAGTATTTT. V usage is TRBV20-1 and J usage is TRBJ2-3; TRBD2 agrees at 11 bases. Germline CDR1 reads DFQATT; CDR2 reads SNEGSKA (reference sequence). The CDR3 spans 13 residues. V lost 5 bases and J lost 4; bases outside the gene matches: 2.

The chain joins TRBV6-5 to TRBJ2-5, with 7 bases lining up with TRBD2. CDR1 is MNHEY and CDR2 is SVGAGI in the germline V gene. This CDR3 spans 16 amino acids. Germline trimming cut 2 bases from V and 0 bases from J; bases unmatched to any gene: 6. CDR3 nucleotides: TGTGCCAGCAGTTACCGGGGTAGCGGGTACCAAGAGACCCAGTACTTC. Translation: CASSYRGSGYQETQYF.

The genes are TRBV19 and TRBJ1-2, with 8 nucleotides matching TRBD1. V was clipped by 5 bases and J by 4 bases; unmatched bases: 6. The CDR3 contains 14 residues. The germline CDR1 and CDR2 sequences are LNHDA and SQIVND (reference sequence). DNA for the CDR3: TGTGCCAGTAGTCACTGGGACAGGCCCTATGGCTACACCTTC. It codes for CASSHWDRPYGYTF.

This clonotype was recorded a few times. This chain connects TRBV24-1 to TRBJ2-3; 9 bases match TRBD2. V lost 5 bases to trimming and J lost 0 bases; unmatched junction nucleotides: 2. Germline values: CDR1 KGHDR, CDR2 SFDVKD. There are 15 residues in the CDR3. The CDR3 loop reads CATSVLAGSTDTQYF. In nucleotides, the CDR3 is TGTGCCACCAGTGTACTAGCGGGTAGCACAGATACGCAGTATTTT.

Here the CDR3 DNA reads TGCAGTGCGGACGGGCCGAACTACGAGCAGTACTTC. It specifies CSADGPNYEQYF. This chain uses TRBV20-1 with TRBJ2-7, with D hard to call. CDR3 length: 12 residues. From germline, CDR1 is DFQATT and CDR2 SNEGSKA (reference sequence). V lost 6 bases and J lost 3, with 12 bases in between.

This clonotype has at least ten counts. The J gene is TRBJ2-1, the V gene TRBV5-6; D uncertain. This CDR3 contains 12 residues. Germline values: CDR1 SGHDT, CDR2 YYEEEE. Trimming took off 0 bases at V and 9 bases at J, with 7 bases between the two ends. The CDR3 here is CASSLGLREQFF. The CDR3 DNA is TGTGCCAGCAGCTTGGGTTTACGTGAGCAGTTCTTC.

The V and J genes are TRBV28 and TRBJ2-7, with 10 bases that match TRBD1. The CDR3 covers 15 residues. V shed 6 bases and J 0 bases; nucleotides not matched to a gene: 5. Germline loops: CDR1 MDHEN, CDR2 SYDVKM. CDR3 nucleotides: TGTGCCAGCAGCCGACAGGGGGCCCTCTCCTACGAGCAGTACTTC. Translation gives CASSRQGALSYEQYF.

This clonotype was counted only a few times. The DNA for the CDR3 is TGCGCCAGCAGCCAAGCGGCGGGGAAATCAAGCTATGGCTACACCTTC. Translating gives CASSQAAGKSSYGYTF. The chain carries TRBV4-1 and TRBJ1-2; no reliable D call. Germline CDR1 is MGHRA and CDR2 is YSYEKL. Trimming shortened V by 1 base and J by 4 bases, and 16 bases separated the two germline ends. CDR3 length: 16 amino acids.

The chain is built from TRBV7-9 and TRBJ2-7; no firm D call. The CDR3 sequence is 16 residues long. Trimming shortened V by 5 bases and J by 0 bases, and 17 bases separated the two germline ends. The germline V gene has CDR1 SEHNR and CDR2 FQNEAQ (reference sequence). CDR3 sequence: CASSPDRGRRSYEQYF. CDR3 nucleotide sequence: TGTGCCAGCAGCCCCGACCGTGGCAGGCGCTCCTACGAGCAGTACTTC.

This clonotype appeared a few times. The V gene is TRBV2, the J gene TRBJ2-2; 8 bases map to TRBD1. CDR1 and CDR2 (germline): SNHLY, FYNNEI. The J segment lost 1 base and the V segment lost 6 bases, leaving 1 base of the junction unmatched. The CDR3 spans 14 residues. CDR3 amino acids: CASRTGVNTGELFF. CDR3 in DNA: TGTGCCAGCAGGACAGGGGTGAACACCGGGGAGCTGTTTTTT.

J is TRBJ2-5 and V is TRBV6-1; tentatively, D is TRBD2 (5 bases). The CDR3 is made up of 15 amino acids. With 7 bases removed from V and 5 bases from J, the gap between germline ends came to 20 bases. From germline, CDR1 is MNHNS and CDR2 SASEGT. In DNA, the CDR3 is TGTGCCAGCAAGTTGGAGGTGGGAGTGAAGGAGACCCAGTACTTC. Translated: CASKLEVGVKETQYF.

This clonotype was counted many times. V is TRBV27 and J is TRBJ2-3; 14 positions match TRBD2. Per the germline V gene, CDR1 is MNHEY and CDR2 is SMNVEV (reference sequence). Germline trimming cut 5 bases from V and 5 bases from J; bases unmatched to any gene: 9. The CDR3 is made up of 17 amino acids. The CDR3 is CASSPVGLAGVVDTQYF. The CDR3 bases are TGTGCCAGCAGTCCCGTGGGACTAGCGGGAGTAGTAGATACGCAGTATTTT.

This clonotype appeared many times. This chain connects TRBV6-1 to TRBJ1-5, with D unresolved. Per the germline V gene, CDR1 is MNHNS and CDR2 is SASEGT. Trimming removed 3 bases from V and 3 bases from J, with 9 bases in between. The CDR3 covers 14 residues. As DNA, the CDR3 is TGTGCCAGCAGTGAGAACTGGGACAATCAGCCCCAGCATTTT. As protein: CASSENWDNQPQHF.

This clonotype has at least ten counts. The junction does not match germline at one end; this may be a read error. This chain uses TRBV3-1 with TRBJ1-1; tentative D call: TRBD1 (6 bases). The CDR3 is made up of 13 amino acids. Germline lookup yields CDR1 LGHDT and CDR2 YNNKEL (reference sequence). CDR3: CASSKEGVTEAFF. The CDR3 coding sequence is TGTGCCAGCAGCAAAGAGGGGGTGACTGAAGCTTTCTTT.

This clonotype came up many times. The genes are TRBV9 and TRBJ2-5, with D possibly being TRBD1 (6 bases). The CDR3 totals 14 residues. V shed 3 bases and J shed 7 bases, with 16 bases lying between them. Germline V gene lookup returns CDR1 SGDLS and CDR2 YYNGEE. The CDR3, as DNA: TGTGCCAGCAGCGCCCGGGACGGCAGGGGGACCCAGTACTTC. Translating gives CASSARDGRGTQYF.

This clonotype has more than one count but fewer than ten. The V call is TRBV19, the J call TRBJ2-1; D gene ambiguous. The CDR3 extends over 19 amino acids. The V and J ends lost 5 bases and 3 bases respectively, with 26 bases between them. Germline CDR1 and CDR2: LNHDA and SQIVND (reference sequence). The CDR3 loop reads CASSDPTGHEDPNYNEQFF. DNA of the CDR3: TGTGCCAGTAGTGATCCGACGGGCCACGAGGATCCTAACTACAATGAGCAGTTCTTC.

The V and J genes are TRBV5-1 and TRBJ1-6; D is unclear. V was pared by 1 base and J by 7 bases, with 18 bases between. The CDR3 has 17 residues. Germline V gene data show CDR1 as SGHRS and CDR2 as YFSETQ. This chain's CDR3 is CASSLFDQSRPNSPLHF. The CDR3 DNA follows: TGCGCCAGCAGCTTGTTTGATCAGAGTCGGCCAAATTCACCCCTCCACTTT.

Many counts were recorded for this clonotype. The J gene is TRBJ2-7, the V gene TRBV20-1, with TRBD1 identical over 9 bases. Unmatched junction bases numbered 13, after V lost 3 bases and J lost 4 bases. Looked up from germline, CDR1 is DFQATT and CDR2 is SNEGSKA (reference sequence). The CDR3 spans 16 residues. The CDR3, as DNA: TGCAGTGCTAGGGGACAGGGCATTAAGGGGCTTTACGAGCAGTACTTC. This codes for CSARGQGIKGLYEQYF.

At least ten counts were recorded for this clonotype. This chain joins TRBV5-6 and TRBJ1-2; D possibly corresponds to TRBD1 (5 bases). CDR3 length: 14 amino acids. Germline lookup yields CDR1 SGHDT and CDR2 YYEEEE. The V and J ends lost 5 bases and 8 bases respectively, with 19 bases between them. DNA for the CDR3: TGTGCCAGCAGGCCCCACGGTAGGGGCTGGGGCTACACCTTC. Translating gives CASRPHGRGWGYTF.